A selection of T cell receptor beta chains follows, all from one sample in a study of blood T cell repertoires in COVID-19. Method: immunoSEQ multiplex PCR; TCRdb's copy keeps in-frame clones and lacks some. The table lists around 250,000 clones, approximately 90% of them singletons, with around 4% in the top ten. The sequencing sample was made of PBMCs or T cells enriched from blood (not recorded which). The receptors come from a woman younger than 45 who had recovered from COVID-19. The CDR3 runs from the conserved cysteine through the conserved F or W.

V gene	J gene	CDR3 length	CDR3 protein
TRBV18	TRBJ2-7	13	CATSGDRGLRQYF
TRBV7-3	TRBJ2-1	15	CASSLSGSTYNEQFF
TRBV15	TRBJ1-5	15	CATSRDPQGGEPQHF
TRBV28	TRBJ2-2	18	CASTEAPGLAANTGELFF
TRBV7-2	TRBJ1-5	14	CASSFTGGGQPQHF
TRBV6-5	TRBJ1-1	11	CASGGGPEAFF
TRBV28	TRBJ1-4	13	CASRAGAPEKLFF
TRBV10-3	TRBJ1-5	13	CAISVGEVQPQHF
TRBV30	TRBJ2-4	11	CAWSVQNIQYF
TRBV2	TRBJ1-1	12	CASSSEVEPAFF
TRBV5-1	TRBJ2-1	16	CASSPASGHTYNEQFF
TRBV18	TRBJ1-2	16	CASSPLATGTLHGYTF
TRBV6-5	TRBJ1-1	13	CASRADRDAEAFF
TRBV28	TRBJ1-6	16	CASSPPIPDRNSPLHF
TRBV4-2	TRBJ2-7	13	CASSQDYGAEQYF
TRBV19	TRBJ1-1	14	CASSIVFSNTEAFF
TRBV20-1	TRBJ2-5	15	CSASKLAGGGETQYF
TRBV27	TRBJ1-1	16	CASRPAGTAGSTEAFF
TRBV15	TRBJ2-1	16	CATSSLSGPDYNEQFF
TRBV27	TRBJ2-1	15	CASSPSGSRYNEQFF
TRBV4-2	TRBJ2-2	16	CASSLRQGLYTGELFF
TRBV12-3/TRBV12-4	TRBJ1-1	13	CASSLRGYTEAFF
TRBV11-3	TRBJ2-7	12	CASGQGPYEQYF